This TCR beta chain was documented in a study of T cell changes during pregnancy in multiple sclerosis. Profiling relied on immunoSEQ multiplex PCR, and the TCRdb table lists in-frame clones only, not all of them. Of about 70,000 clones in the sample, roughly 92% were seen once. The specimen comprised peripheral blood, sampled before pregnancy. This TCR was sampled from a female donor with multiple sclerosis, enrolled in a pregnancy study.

CDR3 DNA: TGTGCCAGCAGTCACAGGGAGGGTTGGGCTGAAGCTTTCTTT. Amino acid sequence: CASSHREGWAEAFF. This chain links TRBV27 with TRBJ1-1; D perhaps matches TRBD1 (6 bases). Germline values: CDR1 MNHEY, CDR2 SMNVEV (reference sequence). The CDR3 length is 14 residues. With 5 bases removed from V and 6 bases from J, the gap between germline ends came to 16 bases.